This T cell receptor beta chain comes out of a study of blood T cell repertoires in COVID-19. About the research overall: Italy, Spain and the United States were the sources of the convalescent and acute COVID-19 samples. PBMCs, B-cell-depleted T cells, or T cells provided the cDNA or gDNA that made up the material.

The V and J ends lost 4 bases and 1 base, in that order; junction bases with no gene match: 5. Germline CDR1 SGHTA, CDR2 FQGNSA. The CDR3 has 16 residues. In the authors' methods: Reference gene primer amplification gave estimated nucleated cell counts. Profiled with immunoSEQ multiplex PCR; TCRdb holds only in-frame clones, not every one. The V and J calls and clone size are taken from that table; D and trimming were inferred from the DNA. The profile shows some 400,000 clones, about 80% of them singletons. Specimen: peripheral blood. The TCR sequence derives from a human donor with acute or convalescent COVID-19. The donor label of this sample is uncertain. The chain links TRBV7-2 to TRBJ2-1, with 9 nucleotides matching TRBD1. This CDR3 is CASSSLDRGSYNEQFF. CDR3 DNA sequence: TGTGCCAGCAGCTCCCTGGACAGGGGTTCCTACAATGAGCAGTTCTTC.